Following are 10 T cell receptor beta chains from one sample sequenced in a study of regulatory T cells in long-lasting Graves disease. Time point indicated: persistent/refractory GD, antithyroid drugs over 5 years with positive TRAb. After RNA was extracted from PBMCs, the TCR library was made from it. CDR3 regions were amplified by Arm-PCR using iRepertoire HTBI primers to build TCR beta libraries. Each CDR3 protein gets one entry after TCRdb re-called the multiplex PCR reads with MiXCR. The repertoire consists of roughly 430,000 distinct CDR3 sequences, with about 21% occurring once and the leading ten covering roughly 13%. The sample here was peripheral blood mononuclear cells (PBMCs), taken when the disease was refractory, from a patient treated with antithyroid drugs. These receptors were obtained from a female donor with Graves disease.

V and J are TRBV7-6 and TRBJ2-5; the match to TRBD1 covers 10 bases. This CDR3 has 15 residues. V lost 3 bases, J lost 1 base, and 2 bases stayed unmatched. Per the germline V gene, CDR1 is SGHVS and CDR2 is FNYEAQ. DNA of the CDR3: TGTGCCAGCAGCTTTCGACAGGGGGCCCAAGAGACCCAGTACTTC. Amino acid sequence: CASSFRQGAQETQYF.

This clonotype was recorded many times. The V and J genes are TRBV2 and TRBJ1-5; no firm D call. Germline V gene sequence: CDR1 SNHLY, CDR2 FYNNEI. There are 14 residues in the CDR3. The germline V and J ends were trimmed by 1 base and 4 bases, with 8 bases remaining between them. In DNA, the CDR3 is TGTGCCAGCAGTGAAGAACTGAGAAATCAGCCCCAGCATTTT. Its translation is CASSEELRNQPQHF.

Ten or more counts support this clonotype. The chain is built from TRBV2 and TRBJ2-7; tentatively, D is TRBD1 (5 bases). The CDR3 contains 15 residues. Deletions cut 8 bases from V and 0 bases from J, with 17 bases between. Looked up from germline, CDR1 is SNHLY and CDR2 is FYNNEI. This CDR3 is CASGAVTLRSYEQYF. CDR3 nucleotides: TGTGCCAGCGGGGCGGTGACATTGCGCTCCTACGAGCAGTACTTC.

This clonotype was seen many times. The chain employs TRBV30 and TRBJ1-1; D might be TRBD1 (5 bases). Trimming took 2 bases from V and 6 from J, leaving 7 bases between them. Germline values: CDR1 GTSNPN, CDR2 SVGIG (reference sequence). This CDR3 is built from 11 residues. The CDR3 region has the DNA TGTGCCTGGAGTTGGGGGGCTGAAGCTTTCTTT. Amino acid sequence: CAWSWGAEAFF.

At least ten counts were recorded for this clonotype. This rearrangement joins TRBV28 to TRBJ1-1; perhaps TRBD1 as D (6 bases). Trimming removed 5 bases at V and 5 bases at J, with 21 bases between. CDR3 length equals 16 residues. CDR1 MDHEN and CDR2 SYDVKM come from the germline V gene. The chain's CDR3 is CASSLTFRGAHTEAFF. DNA for the CDR3: TGTGCCAGCAGTCTGACTTTTCGGGGGGCGCATACTGAAGCTTTCTTT.

This clonotype showed up just once. The J gene is TRBJ2-1, the V gene TRBV5-1; 9 positions match TRBD2. In germline, CDR1 is SGHRS, CDR2 YFSETQ. This CDR3 spans 15 amino acids. After removal of 0 bases from V and 7 bases from J, the junction contained 5 bases not matched to a gene. This CDR3 is CASSLVAGVENEQFF. CDR3 nucleotide sequence: TGCGCCAGCAGCTTGGTAGCGGGAGTAGAGAATGAGCAGTTCTTC. Together with reference TRBV5-1 and TRBJ2-1, the CDR3 gives the full variable domain: KAGVTQTPRYLIKTRGQQVTLSCSPISGHRSVSWYQQTPGQGLQFLFEYFSETQRNKGNFPGRFSGRQFSNSRSEMNVSTLELGDSALYLCASSLVAGVENEQFFGPGTRLTVL.

Ten or more counts support this clonotype. The chain couples TRBV11-2 to TRBJ1-3; D remains ambiguous. The CDR3 is 14 amino acids. With 1 base removed from V and 5 bases from J, the gap between germline ends came to 9 bases. In germline, CDR1 is SGHAT, CDR2 FQNNGV. The CDR3 region is CASSLVGYRNTIYF. The DNA for the CDR3 is TGTGCCAGCAGCTTAGTTGGTTACAGAAACACCATATATTTT. The full variable domain, in which reference TRBV11-2 and TRBJ1-3 provide the parts outside the CDR3, is EAGVAQSPRYKIIEKRQSVAFWCNPISGHATLYWYQQILGQGPKLLIQFQNNGVVDDSQLPKDRFSAERLKGVDSTLKIQPAKLEDSAVYLCASSLVGYRNTIYFGEGSWLTVV.

This clonotype was found many times. The chain carries TRBV28 and TRBJ2-7; 11 nucleotides line up with TRBD1. J gave up 7 bases and V 5 bases, and 10 bases lay outside the gene matches. Germline-derived CDR1 and CDR2 are MDHEN and SYDVKM. The CDR3 runs 15 residues. This CDR3 reads CASSAPGQGVREQYF. The CDR3 DNA sequence: TGTGCCAGCAGTGCTCCGGGACAGGGGGTCAGGGAGCAGTACTTC.

The table lists this clonotype with many counts. The chain has TRBV7-3 and TRBJ1-1; D unresolved. Trimming took 2 bases from V and 1 from J, leaving 8 bases between them. The CDR3 totals 14 residues. Looked up from germline, CDR1 is SGHTA and CDR2 is FQGTGA. The CDR3 DNA reads as TGTGCCAGCAGCTTAGCCGCCGGGAACACTGAAGCTTTCTTT. Its protein product is CASSLAAGNTEAFF.

As concerns this clonotype: This may come from a read error, since a much larger clone is one base off. The rearrangement joins TRBV27 to TRBJ2-1, with D uncertain. Germline V gene data show CDR1 as MNHEY and CDR2 as SMNVEV (reference sequence). V lost 9 bases, J lost 10 bases, and 13 bases lay in between. The CDR3 totals 11 residues. CDR3 coding DNA: TGTGCCAGTCTAGGGTGCAGGGAGCAGTTCTTC. Amino acid sequence: CASLGCREQFF.